The 30 T cell receptor beta chains in this list originate from one sample, sequenced in a study of T cell responses to AZD1222 COVID-19 vaccine. Profiling relied on immunoSEQ multiplex PCR, and the TCRdb table lists in-frame clones only, not all of them. The sample holds roughly 130,000 clones, approximately 85% seen once. Source: peripheral blood, taken on day 0 of AZD1222 vaccination. The receptors were sampled from an adult in good health.

CDR3: CASSLAGSGSQETQYF. CDR3 DNA sequence: TGTGCCAGCAGCTTAGCGGGTAGCGGGAGTCAAGAGACCCAGTACTTC. This rearrangement joins TRBV7-9 to TRBJ2-5, with 9 bases fitting TRBD2. Germline CDR1 and CDR2: SEHNR and FQNEAQ (reference sequence). The CDR3 runs to 16 residues. The ends lost 0 bases at V and 2 bases at J; junction bases unmatched: 4.

The CDR3 protein is CASSPPSGEWYF. CDR3 sequence (DNA): TGTGCCAGTAGCCCCCCCTCGGGCGAATGGTACTTC. This sequence joins TRBV19 and TRBJ2-7; no firm D call. The V gene lost 6 bases and the J gene lost 12 bases, with 18 bases spanning the gap. The length of the CDR3 is 12 residues. Germline-derived CDR1 and CDR2 are LNHDA and SQIVND (reference sequence).

The chain has TRBV30 and TRBJ2-1; a possible D gene is TRBD1 (5 bases). This CDR3 comprises 14 residues. Germline V gene lookup returns CDR1 GTSNPN and CDR2 SVGIG (reference sequence). V lost 3 bases to trimming and J lost 8 bases, with 17 bases between them. CDR3 DNA: TGTGCCTGGAGAAGCCGGCAGGGCAACGATGAGCAGTTCTTC. This codes for CAWRSRQGNDEQFF. The complete variable domain, with remaining parts taken from reference TRBV30 and TRBJ2-1, reads SQTIHQWPATLVQPVGSPLSLECTVEGTSNPNLYWYRQAAGRGLQLLFYSVGIGQISSEVPQNLSASRPQDRQFILSSKKLLLSDSGFYLCAWRSRQGNDEQFFGPGTRLTVL.

The chain employs TRBV10-1 and TRBJ2-7, with D possibly being TRBD1 or TRBD2 (5 bases each). Trimming left V 0 bases short and J 2 bases short, with 11 bases between. This CDR3 has 15 amino acids. Germline assignment: CDR1 WNHNN and CDR2 SYGVQD (reference sequence). The CDR3 sequence is CASSESGGRTYEQYF. The DNA of the CDR3 is TGCGCCAGCAGTGAGTCTGGGGGAAGGACCTACGAGCAGTACTTC.

V usage is TRBV4-1 and J usage is TRBJ1-2, with TRBD1 matching over 7 bases. Trimming at V came to 3 bases and at J to 2 bases, leaving 9 bases not matched to a gene. Germline assignment: CDR1 MGHRA and CDR2 YSYEKL. The CDR3 spans 16 residues. The CDR3 region is CASSHIGTGANYGYTF. The CDR3 bases are TGCGCCAGCAGCCATATCGGAACAGGGGCCAACTATGGCTACACCTTC.

The gene calls are TRBV4-3 and TRBJ2-5, with D possibly called TRBD1 or TRBD2 (5 bases each). Germline V gene lookup returns CDR1 LGHNA and CDR2 YSLEER. Deletions cut 2 bases from V and 5 bases from J, with 12 bases between. The CDR3 spans 14 residues. CDR3 region: CASSQTRGLETQYF. CDR3 coding DNA: TGCGCCAGCAGCCAAACCCGGGGCTTGGAGACCCAGTACTTC.

The chain links TRBV28 to TRBJ1-5; D perhaps matches TRBD1 (6 bases). The V gene's germline CDR1 is MDHEN and CDR2 SYDVKM. V dropped 8 bases and J dropped 1 base, with 18 bases sitting between them. The CDR3 runs 16 residues. The CDR3 here is CASLQSGARSNQPQHF. The CDR3 DNA reads TGTGCCAGCCTGCAGTCGGGGGCGAGGAGCAATCAGCCCCAGCATTTT.

The rearrangement links TRBV29-1 to TRBJ2-2; 9 bases match TRBD2. The CDR3 has 14 amino acids. V was clipped by 5 bases and J by 6 bases; unmatched bases: 7. Germline V CDR1 and CDR2: SQVTM, ANQGSEA. CDR3 region: CSVTASGVPGELFF. CDR3 bases: TGCAGCGTTACGGCTAGCGGGGTTCCCGGGGAGCTGTTTTTT.

The genes are TRBV5-1 and TRBJ1-1, with 9 bases matching TRBD1. The germline CDR1 and CDR2 sequences are SGHRS and YFSETQ. The J segment lost 7 bases and the V segment lost 4 bases, leaving 11 bases of the junction unmatched. There are 15 residues in the CDR3. The CDR3 reads CASSGRNTGGLEAFF. DNA of the CDR3: TGCGCCAGCAGCGGCCGGAACACAGGGGGCCTTGAAGCTTTCTTT.

J is TRBJ2-7 and V is TRBV13; 8 bases agree with TRBD1. Germline assignment: CDR1 PRHDT and CDR2 FYEKMQ (reference sequence). With 3 bases clipped from V and 7 bases from J, the junction kept 2 bases outside the gene matches. The CDR3 length is 12 residues. For the CDR3, the DNA is TGTGCCAGCAGCTTGGGACAGGCAGAGCAGTACTTC. It is translated as CASSLGQAEQYF.

This clone showed up just a few times. This chain uses TRBV3-1 (or the pseudogene TRBV3-2) with TRBJ2-1; 10 bases align to TRBD2. V trimming: 2 bases; J trimming: 7 bases; junction bases outside the gene matches: 8. The V gene's germline CDR1 is LGHDT and CDR2 YNNKEL (reference sequence). The CDR3 loop spans 16 amino acids. CDR3 DNA: TGTGCCAGCAGCCAACCTCCGGGACTAGCGTATAATGAGCAGTTCTTC. Residues: CASSQPPGLAYNEQFF.

The chain recombines TRBV4-1 with TRBJ2-6; 7 nucleotides line up with TRBD2. V was clipped by 1 base and J by 0 bases; unmatched bases: 3. The CDR3 has 17 residues. The germline V gene has CDR1 MGHRA and CDR2 YSYEKL. The DNA of the CDR3 is TGCGCCAGCAGCCAAGCGTGGGGGGGCTCTGGGGCCAACGTCCTGACTTTC. As protein: CASSQAWGGSGANVLTF.

V and J are TRBV24-1 and TRBJ2-5, with D perhaps TRBD2 (5 bases). The germline V and J ends were trimmed by 4 bases and 4 bases, with 12 bases remaining between them. Germline assignment: CDR1 KGHDR and CDR2 SFDVKD. The CDR3 sequence is 14 residues long. The CDR3 sequence: CATSDPRGLETQYF. The CDR3 bases are TGTGCCACCAGTGACCCCAGAGGGCTAGAGACCCAGTACTTC.

This clone was observed a few times. The gene calls are TRBV27 and TRBJ1-2, with TRBD1 matching 9 bases. The trim removed 0 bases at V and 7 bases at J, leaving 3 bases unmatched. Germline CDR1 reads MNHEY; CDR2 reads SMNVEV (reference sequence). The CDR3 has 14 residues. The CDR3 region has the DNA TGTGCCAGCAGTTTATCTACAGGGGGCAGTGGCTACACCTTC. It specifies CASSLSTGGSGYTF.

This CDR3 is CASSYSGQGGGYTF. The CDR3 DNA is TGTGCCAGCAGTTACTCCGGACAGGGGGGCGGCTACACCTTC. V usage is TRBV6-5 and J usage is TRBJ1-2, with 10 bases fitting TRBD1. The CDR3 sequence is 14 residues long. Per the germline V gene, CDR1 is MNHEY and CDR2 is SVGAGI. The J segment lost 8 bases and the V segment lost 0 bases, leaving 3 bases of the junction unmatched.

The CDR3 nucleotides are TGTGCCACCAGTGATCCCCCCAAGTACCGCGGGGGTGAGCAGTTCTTC. It codes for CATSDPPKYRGGEQFF. V is TRBV24-1 and J is TRBJ2-1; TRBD2 agrees at 7 bases. J was trimmed by 9 bases and V by 3 bases; bases with no gene match: 13. This CDR3 is 16 amino acids long. Germline values: CDR1 KGHDR, CDR2 SFDVKD.

This sequence joins TRBV11-2 and TRBJ1-2; D is unresolved. With 0 bases removed from V and 4 bases from J, the gap between germline ends came to 6 bases. CDR1 and CDR2 from the germline V gene are SGHAT and FQNNGV. The CDR3 loop spans 13 amino acids. CDR3 in amino acids: CASSLDQRYGYTF. The CDR3 DNA sequence: TGTGCCAGCAGCTTAGATCAGCGCTATGGCTACACCTTC.

This rearrangement joins TRBV5-1 to TRBJ1-2, with 9 bases aligning to TRBD1. Trimming at V came to 4 bases and at J to 7 bases, leaving 8 bases not matched to a gene. Germline V gene lookup returns CDR1 SGHRS and CDR2 YFSETQ. The length of the CDR3 is 14 residues. CDR3 DNA: TGCGCCAGCAGCCCGGGACAGGGTATGAGTGGCTACACCTTC. Residues: CASSPGQGMSGYTF.

This chain uses TRBV6-1 with TRBJ2-6; D is ambiguous. V gave up 3 bases and J gave up 0 bases, with 15 bases separating them. Germline V gives CDR1 MNHNS, CDR2 SASEGT. This CDR3 region has 18 residues. CDR3 region: CASSEDPYMASGANVLTF. CDR3 DNA: TGTGCCAGCAGTGAGGACCCCTACATGGCCTCTGGGGCCAACGTCCTGACTTTC.

This clone has a handful of counts. This chain joins TRBV12-5 and TRBJ1-1, with a possible D match to TRBD1 (5 bases). CDR3 length equals 13 residues. V was clipped by 7 bases and J by 6 bases, with 15 bases between them. Germline CDR1 and CDR2: LGHNT and FRNRAP. This CDR3 is CASVAGRGAEAFF. The CDR3 DNA follows: TGTGCTAGTGTCGCGGGGAGAGGGGCTGAAGCTTTCTTT.

The chain combines TRBV24-1 with TRBJ1-2, with D tentatively TRBD1 (5 bases). CDR3 length: 13 amino acids. Trimming pared 0 bases from V and 10 bases from J, leaving 11 bases between. Germline lookup yields CDR1 KGHDR and CDR2 SFDVKD. The CDR3 DNA reads TGTGCCACCAGTGATTTGCCAGGGTTTGCCTACACCTTC. Residues: CATSDLPGFAYTF.

Details on this clone: Sequence at one end of the junction differs from germline and may be a read error. This chain connects TRBV15 to TRBJ2-1; D is perhaps TRBD1 (6 bases). CDR1 is LNHNV, CDR2 YYDKDF, per germline (reference sequence). The CDR3 is 15 amino acids. CDR3 in DNA: TGTGCCATTCAAGTGGACAGAACCCGCTACAATGGGCAGTTCTTC. This encodes CAIQVDRTRYNGQFF.

V usage is TRBV24-1 and J usage is TRBJ1-2, with TRBD1 identical over 8 bases. Germline CDR1 is KGHDR and CDR2 is SFDVKD. The length of the CDR3 is 14 residues. Unmatched junction bases numbered 4, after V lost 4 bases and J lost 4 bases. The chain's CDR3 is CATSENRGGYGYTF. The CDR3 bases are TGTGCCACCAGTGAGAACAGGGGGGGCTATGGCTACACCTTC.

The rearrangement links TRBV6-5 to TRBJ1-5, with D maybe TRBD1 (6 bases). Trimming shortened V by 9 bases and J by 0 bases, and 15 bases separated the two germline ends. This CDR3 contains 15 residues. Germline V gene lookup returns CDR1 MNHEY and CDR2 SVGAGI. In DNA form, the CDR3 reads TGTGCCAGTCGATTTCGGGACAATAGCAATCAGCCCCAGCATTTT. Translation: CASRFRDNSNQPQHF.

The rearrangement uses TRBV10-3 and TRBJ2-7; 8 bases fit TRBD2. CDR3 length equals 16 residues. Trimming took 0 bases from V and 5 from J; bases not matched to a gene: 9. Germline V CDR1 and CDR2: ENHRY, SYGVKD. CDR3 loop: CAISESIGRGGHEQYF. The CDR3 DNA sequence: TGTGCCATCAGTGAGTCGATTGGCCGGGGGGGCCACGAGCAGTACTTC.

This clone was seen once. The chain joins TRBV15 to TRBJ1-3; a possible D gene is TRBD1 (6 bases). V was clipped by 6 bases and J by 2 bases, with 11 bases between them. CDR1 and CDR2 from the germline V gene are LNHNV and YYDKDF (reference sequence). This CDR3 comprises 14 residues. This CDR3 reads CATSGGGTGNTIYF. In nucleotides, the CDR3 is TGTGCCACCAGTGGGGGGGGCACTGGAAACACCATATATTTT.

The V call is TRBV25-1, the J call TRBJ1-1; D perhaps matches TRBD1 (5 bases). CDR1 and CDR2 (germline): MGHDK, SYGVNS. The CDR3 covers 11 residues. Trimming left V 7 bases short and J 7 bases short, with 10 bases between. In DNA form, the CDR3 reads TGTGCCAGCATATGGGGGGTTGAAGCTTTCTTT. Translated: CASIWGVEAFF. The full variable domain, rest sourced from reference TRBV25-1 and TRBJ1-1, is EADIYQTPRYLVIGTGKKITLECSQTMGHDKMYWYQQDPGMELHLIHYSYGVNSTEKGDLSSESTVSRIRTEHFPLTLESARPSHTSQYLCASIWGVEAFFGQGTRLTVV.

This sequence joins TRBV19 and TRBJ2-2; D remains ambiguous. The CDR3 consists of 13 residues. The germline V gene has CDR1 LNHDA and CDR2 SQIVND (reference sequence). Trimming took 4 bases from V and 6 from J, leaving 9 bases between them. CDR3 in DNA: TGTGCCAGTAGTAGAAGGGTGGCCGGGGAGCTGTTTTTT. Amino acids: CASSRRVAGELFF.

V gene TRBV7-8 combines with J gene TRBJ1-2; D gene ambiguous. This CDR3 contains 14 residues. The germline gives CDR1 SGHVS, CDR2 FQNEAQ. With 7 bases removed from V and 2 bases from J, the gap between germline ends came to 14 bases. CDR3 in DNA: TGTGCCAGCACCTCTCCCGGGGTCAACTATGGCTACACCTTC. It specifies CASTSPGVNYGYTF.

V is TRBV25-1 and J is TRBJ2-3; D is perhaps TRBD1 or TRBD2 (6 bases each). Germline V gene data show CDR1 as MGHDK and CDR2 as SYGVNS. The CDR3 extends over 13 amino acids. V lost 6 bases and J 3 bases, leaving 10 bases between the germline ends. The CDR3 nucleotides are TGTGCCAGCAGCGGGGGCCTGACAGATACGCAGTATTTT. It encodes CASSGGLTDTQYF.